Listed here are 14 T cell receptor beta chains from one sample, sequenced in a study of technical replicates of blood from a handful of donors. Produced via immunoSEQ multiplex PCR; TCRdb's table is partial and in-frame only. The sample contains approximately 93,000 clones, approximately 95% of which appear only once. Sequenced input: T cells isolated from PBMCs. The receptors derive from a human donor in good health.

This clone was detected a few times. This sequence joins TRBV7-6 and TRBJ1-4; D might be TRBD1 (5 bases). The CDR3 covers 12 residues. Deletions cut 5 bases from V and 7 bases from J, with 8 bases between. Germline CDR1 reads SGHVS; CDR2 reads FNYEAQ. The CDR3 spells CASSLTGEKLFF. The CDR3 DNA reads as TGTGCCAGCAGCCTCACAGGTGAAAAACTGTTTTTT.

The chain combines TRBV15 with TRBJ1-6, with 8 bases matching TRBD1. V dropped 0 bases and J dropped 9; count of bases not matched to a gene: 4. This CDR3 spans 15 amino acids. Germline loops: CDR1 LNHNV, CDR2 YYDKDF (reference sequence). CDR3 protein: CATSRDRTGSSPLHF. The CDR3 DNA follows: TGTGCCACCAGCAGAGATCGGACAGGGAGTTCACCCCTCCACTTT.

This sequence joins TRBV27 and TRBJ1-5; D perhaps matches TRBD1 (5 bases). Trimming left V 6 bases short and J 3 bases short, with 12 bases between. The CDR3 has 14 residues. Germline V CDR1 and CDR2: MNHEY, SMNVEV (reference sequence). Written as DNA, the CDR3 is TGTGCCAGCAGCACCCGACAGAACAATCAGCCCCAGCATTTT. Residues: CASSTRQNNQPQHF.

The gene calls are TRBV7-8 and TRBJ1-3; no clear D. The CDR3 consists of 15 residues. The germline V and J ends were trimmed by 5 bases and 0 bases, with 11 bases remaining between them. The germline V gene encodes CDR1 SGHVS and CDR2 FQNEAQ. The CDR3 coding sequence is TGTGCCAGCAGCCCACGTCGGGTCTCTGGAAACACCATATATTTT. As protein: CASSPRRVSGNTIYF.

J is TRBJ1-1 and V is TRBV28; TRBD1 might be the D (5 bases). CDR1 and CDR2 from the germline V gene are MDHEN and SYDVKM. This CDR3 has 15 amino acids. V was cut by 5 bases and J by 3 bases, with 16 bases left in between. The DNA for the CDR3 is TGTGCCAGCAGTCCCCCCTACGGGGGAGACACTGAAGCTTTCTTT. The encoded protein is CASSPPYGGDTEAFF.

The CDR3 sequence: CASSSGSAYEQYF. The CDR3 DNA sequence: TGTGCCAGCAGCTCGGGGTCAGCCTACGAGCAGTACTTC. This chain links TRBV5-4 with TRBJ2-7, with a possible D match to TRBD2 (5 bases). The length of the CDR3 is 13 residues. Germline values: CDR1 SGHNT, CDR2 YYREEE (reference sequence). V shed 3 bases and J shed 2 bases, with 9 bases lying between them.

The CDR3, as DNA: TGCGCCAGCAGCCAAGCAGTCTCCAGGGGGCTAGGGGAGACCCAGTACTTC. Translated, it gives CASSQAVSRGLGETQYF. This rearrangement joins TRBV4-1 to TRBJ2-5; 8 nucleotides agree with TRBD1. The junction had 12 bases not matched to a gene; V was cut back by 1 base and J by 5 bases. The CDR3 consists of 17 residues. The V gene's germline CDR1 is MGHRA and CDR2 YSYEKL.

This clone has just one count. V and J are TRBV10-3 and TRBJ1-1; D not certain. The germline V gene has CDR1 ENHRY and CDR2 SYGVKD. The CDR3 is made up of 14 amino acids. Trimming stripped 1 base from V and 4 bases from J, with 10 bases between. In nucleotides, the CDR3 is TGTGCCATCAGTGAGTTGACGGGGATCACTGAAGCTTTCTTT. Its protein product is CAISELTGITEAFF.

The rearrangement uses TRBV28 and TRBJ2-5, with D unclear. Deletions cut 5 bases from V and 1 base from J, with 5 bases between. The CDR3 totals 12 residues. The V gene's germline CDR1 is MDHEN and CDR2 SYDVKM. CDR3 protein: CASSRSQETQYF. For the CDR3, the DNA is TGTGCCAGCAGTCGCAGCCAAGAGACCCAGTACTTC.

V is TRBV5-1 and J is TRBJ2-2, with 7 bases identical to TRBD1. The V and J ends lost 4 bases and 0 bases, in that order; junction bases with no gene match: 12. CDR3 length: 18 residues. The V gene's germline CDR1 is SGHRS and CDR2 YFSETQ. Here the CDR3 DNA reads TGCGCCAGCAGCGTACAGGGGTTCCGGCCAACGAACACCGGGGAGCTGTTTTTT. This gives the protein CASSVQGFRPTNTGELFF. The variable domain in full, with the rest retrieved from reference TRBV5-1 and TRBJ2-2, is KAGVTQTPRYLIKTRGQQVTLSCSPISGHRSVSWYQQTPGQGLQFLFEYFSETQRNKGNFPGRFSGRQFSNSRSEMNVSTLELGDSALYLCASSVQGFRPTNTGELFFGEGSRLTVL.

V gene TRBV25-1 combines with J gene TRBJ2-1, with no clear D. Trimming pared 3 bases from V and 4 bases from J, leaving 4 bases between. The germline gives CDR1 MGHDK, CDR2 SYGVNS. The CDR3 runs to 12 residues. The CDR3 nucleotides are TGTGCCAGCAGTGAGAGATACAATGAGCAGTTCTTC. Protein sequence: CASSERYNEQFF.

V gene TRBV15 combines with J gene TRBJ2-6; possibly TRBD2 for D (6 bases). The CDR3 is 17 amino acids. V shed 3 bases and J shed 2 bases, with 14 bases lying between them. Germline V lookup: CDR1 LNHNV, CDR2 YYDKDF (reference sequence). This CDR3 is CATSRGGGVPGANVLTF. The CDR3, as DNA: TGTGCCACCAGCAGGGGCGGCGGGGTGCCTGGGGCCAACGTCCTGACTTTC.

The V call is TRBV2, the J call TRBJ1-4; TRBD1 might be the D (5 bases). The V end lost 2 bases, the J end lost 12 bases, and 19 bases lay between the germline ends. Germline CDR1 SNHLY, CDR2 FYNNEI. The CDR3 has 15 residues. The CDR3: CASSESVRAETQLFF. In DNA, the CDR3 is TGTGCCAGCAGTGAAAGCGTCAGGGCCGAAACCCAACTGTTTTTT.

The rearrangement joins TRBV15 to TRBJ2-7, with TRBD2 as a possible D gene (6 bases). The CDR3 covers 14 residues. Between the trimmed V and J ends, which lost 0 bases and 9 bases, there was a span of 15 bases. The germline V gene has CDR1 LNHNV and CDR2 YYDKDF (reference sequence). The CDR3 DNA sequence: TGTGCCACCAGCAGAGATCTAGCGCTTGGTTTGCAGTACTTC. This encodes CATSRDLALGLQYF.